The entry below gives a single TCR beta chain sequence along with its context. Its matching antigen is unknown. This specimen comes from a study of monozygotic twins with inflammatory bowel disease. The CDR3 has 13 residues. Germline CDR1 reads MNHEY; CDR2 reads SVGAGI. Every TCR library used approximately 4,000 ng of total RNA. Each UMI harboured a 6-nucleotide sample barcode and was appended via template switching. TCRdb reprocessed the 5' RACE reads, with one entry per CDR3 protein and no DNA. The sample table sets out fewer than 150,000 distinct CDR3 sequences. Study conclusions and caveats: The analysis yielded no support for one strong signal or clonotype associated with IBD. Clonotypes shared with others were fewer in IBD patients than in healthy twins, especially with disease activity.

The sequenced sample was blood. The source of this sequence is a human donor with ulcerative colitis or Crohn's disease, or a healthy co-twin of an affected twin (not recorded which). This chain connects TRBV6-5 to TRBJ2-5; TCRdb indicates TRBD2, and absent DNA this call remains unverified. This chain's CDR3 is CASSFGGEETQYF.